This TCR beta chain was sequenced for a study of T-cell reconstitution after alpha-beta-depleted transplantation in children. CDR3 length: 15 residues. Trimming removed 5 bases from V and 3 bases from J, with 14 bases in between. The germline gives CDR1 MGHDK, CDR2 SYGVNS. Preparation of the TCRbeta library involved a method that used unique molecular identifiers. TCRdb called the PCR reads again in MiXCR, with one record for every CDR3 protein. Of some 530,000 distinct CDR3 sequences listed, 9.5% to 15% are singletons. This clonotype came up many times. V is TRBV25-1 and J is TRBJ2-1; D unclear. The clonotype was recovered from a human donor who donated a stem cell graft to a child with combined immunodeficiency. The source material was PBMCs from the stem cell graft donor, sampled from the stem cell graft. The CDR3 DNA is TGTGCCAGCAGTCCCGGACGTCCAGACTACAATGAGCAGTTCTTC. It encodes CASSPGRPDYNEQFF. Complete variable domain (other parts from reference TRBV25-1 and TRBJ2-1): EADIYQTPRYLVIGTGKKITLECSQTMGHDKMYWYQQDPGMELHLIHYSYGVNSTEKGDLSSESTVSRIRTEHFPLTLESARPSHTSQYLCASSPGRPDYNEQFFGPGTRLTVL.